These 18 T cell receptor beta chains share one sample of origin, sequenced in a study of blood T cell repertoires in COVID-19. Repertoires were generated with immunoSEQ multiplex PCR, while TCRdb's copy carries only in-frame clones and drops some. This sample yields fewer than 110,000 clones, of which 84% are seen a single time; approximately 12% belongs to the top ten. The material sequenced was peripheral blood. The receptors were sampled from a human donor in a cohort sampled during active COVID-19.

The chain carries TRBV4-2 and TRBJ2-7; possibly TRBD2 for D (6 bases). The V end lost 1 base, the J end lost 0 bases, and 10 bases lay between the germline ends. The CDR3 is 15 amino acids. Germline V CDR1 and CDR2: LGHNA, YNFKEQ. CDR3 protein: CASSQVGGSSYEQYF. CDR3 nucleotide sequence: TGTGCCAGCAGCCAAGTGGGAGGATCCTCCTACGAGCAGTACTTC.

This clone was observed a few times. The chain combines TRBV2 with TRBJ2-1, with D tentatively TRBD1 (5 bases). Trimming took 9 bases from V and 5 from J, leaving 17 bases between them. The CDR3 runs to 14 residues. Germline lookup yields CDR1 SNHLY and CDR2 FYNNEI. CDR3 nucleotides: TGTGCCAGACAAGGGGCGAAAGGGGACAATGAGCAGTTCTTC. Its protein product is CARQGAKGDNEQFF.

A note on this clone: At one end, the junction sequence differs from germline, possibly due to a read error. The chain has TRBV12-5 and TRBJ2-4; TRBD2 matches at 15 bases. CDR3 size: 14 residues. Looked up from germline, CDR1 is LGHNT and CDR2 is FRNRAP. Here the CDR3 DNA reads TGTGCTAGTGGTCCCGGACTAGCGGGGGGGCGGAGATATTTC. The encoded protein is CASGPGLAGGRRYF.

A single count supports this clone. The chain has TRBV9 and TRBJ1-1; D unresolved. Trimming left V 0 bases short and J 1 base short, with 13 bases between. Germline lookup yields CDR1 SGDLS and CDR2 YYNGEE. The CDR3 loop spans 16 amino acids. The CDR3: CASSVGALSPNTEAFF. CDR3 DNA sequence: TGTGCCAGCAGCGTAGGGGCCCTTTCCCCGAACACTGAAGCTTTCTTT. Complete variable domain (other parts from reference TRBV9 and TRBJ1-1): DSGVTQTPKHLITATGQRVTLRCSPRSGDLSVYWYQQSLDQGLQFLIQYYNGEERAKGNILERFSAQQFPDLHSELNLSSLELGDSALYFCASSVGALSPNTEAFFGQGTRLTVV.

The chain is built from TRBV28 and TRBJ1-2; 9 bases agree with TRBD1. The CDR3 is 12 amino acids. Trimming at V came to 5 bases and at J to 8 bases, leaving 3 bases not matched to a gene. Germline V CDR1 and CDR2: MDHEN, SYDVKM. The CDR3: CASSTGGDGYTF. Here the CDR3 DNA reads TGTGCCAGCAGTACAGGGGGCGACGGCTACACCTTC.

The chain carries TRBV5-1 and TRBJ2-1; 7 nucleotides match TRBD1. This CDR3 region has 16 residues. Germline lookup yields CDR1 SGHRS and CDR2 YFSETQ. J was trimmed by 9 bases and V by 3 bases; bases with no gene match: 15. This CDR3 reads CASSWSAGTAIAEQFF. In DNA form, the CDR3 reads TGCGCCAGCAGCTGGAGTGCCGGGACAGCCATTGCTGAGCAGTTCTTC.

The V gene is TRBV11-1, the J gene TRBJ1-4; D is possibly TRBD1 (5 bases). CDR3 length: 16 amino acids. V was cut by 3 bases and J by 7 bases, with 18 bases left in between. The germline V gene has CDR1 SGHAT and CDR2 FQDESV (reference sequence). CDR3 DNA sequence: TGTGCCAGCAGCTTGGGGCCAGGAGGGGAAGGTGAAAAACTGTTTTTT. Protein: CASSLGPGGEGEKLFF.

The rearrangement uses TRBV5-1 and TRBJ1-1; TRBD1 matches 7 bases. Trimming took 4 bases from V and 5 from J; bases not matched to a gene: 8. Per germline, CDR1 SGHRS and CDR2 YFSETQ. This CDR3 comprises 14 residues. The CDR3 DNA is TGCGCCAGCAGCCCGACAGGGTTCGTTACTGAAGCTTTCTTT. Translated: CASSPTGFVTEAFF.

This clone was recorded once. The CDR3 reads CASSSPGGSGELFF. CDR3 in DNA: TGTGCCAGCAGTTCCCCAGGGGGTTCCGGGGAGCTGTTTTTT. The chain has TRBV6-5 and TRBJ2-2; 7 bases are a match to TRBD1. This CDR3 has 14 residues. Germline trimming cut 4 bases from V and 6 bases from J; bases unmatched to any gene: 5. Per germline, CDR1 MNHEY and CDR2 SVGAGI.

V is TRBV5-4 and J is TRBJ2-7, with TRBD2 matching 11 bases. The germline gives CDR1 SGHNT, CDR2 YYREEE (reference sequence). The V and J ends lost 0 bases and 4 bases, in that order; junction bases with no gene match: 3. The CDR3 runs to 15 residues. The CDR3 reads CASSLGPSGGYEQYF. The CDR3 nucleotides read TGTGCCAGCAGCTTGGGGCCTAGCGGGGGGTACGAGCAGTACTTC.

The chain joins TRBV7-3 to TRBJ1-6, with 7 bases fitting TRBD1. Germline V gene sequence: CDR1 SGHTA, CDR2 FQGTGA. The CDR3 runs to 14 residues. Unmatched junction bases numbered 5, after V lost 5 bases and J lost 7 bases. CDR3 in DNA: TGTGCCAGCAGCCTACAGGGGCGGAATTCACCCCTCCACTTT. This translates into CASSLQGRNSPLHF.

This CDR3 is CASSEQGSSGNTIYF. CDR3 coding DNA: TGTGCCAGCAGCGAACAGGGAAGTTCTGGAAACACCATATATTTT. The chain employs TRBV7-9 and TRBJ1-3, with D perhaps matching TRBD1 (6 bases). The CDR3 length is 15 residues. The germline gives CDR1 SEHNR, CDR2 FQNEAQ (reference sequence). Trimming stripped 5 bases from V and 1 base from J, with 12 bases between. The entire variable domain, with the rest obtained from reference TRBV7-9 and TRBJ1-3, is as follows: DTGVSQNPRHKITKRGQNVTFRCDPISEHNRLYWYRQTLGQGPEFLTYFQNEAQLEKSRLLSDRFSAERPKGSFSTLEIQRTEQGDSAMYLCASSEQGSSGNTIYFGEGSWLTVV.

The chain uses TRBV6-6 and TRBJ2-6, with a possible D match to TRBD2 (5 bases). CDR1 is MNHNY and CDR2 is SVGAGI in the germline V gene (reference sequence). The CDR3 spans 13 residues. V lost 8 bases to trimming and J lost 4 bases, with 9 bases between them. CDR3 sequence reads: CASWESGANVLTF. In nucleotides, the CDR3 is TGTGCCAGCTGGGAGAGCGGGGCCAACGTCCTGACTTTC.

The V and J genes are TRBV10-1 and TRBJ1-5, with D unresolved. Germline V gives CDR1 WNHNN, CDR2 SYGVQD (reference sequence). V was clipped by 3 bases and J by 5 bases, with 8 bases between them. This CDR3 is 13 amino acids long. The CDR3 DNA follows: TGCGCCAGCAGTGAAGGCGGCCATCAGCCCCAGCATTTT. This sequence encodes CASSEGGHQPQHF.

Concerning this clone: The junction and the germline gene differ at one end; a read error may be behind it. The chain employs TRBV7-2 and TRBJ2-5; D uncertain. CDR1 and CDR2 from the germline V gene are SGHTA and FQGNSA. The CDR3 covers 13 residues. The CDR3 DNA reads as TGTGCCAGCAGTCAGCGAGAGCAAGGGACCCAGTACTTC. Its translation is CASSQREQGTQYF.

The chain employs TRBV3-1 (or the pseudogene TRBV3-2) and TRBJ1-6; D uncertain. The ends were cut back, 0 bases at V and 1 base at J, with 13 bases in the middle. This CDR3 comprises 18 residues. Germline-derived CDR1 and CDR2 are LGHDT and YNNKEL (reference sequence). CDR3 protein: CASSQDSPGRSYNSPLHF. In nucleotides, the CDR3 is TGTGCCAGCAGCCAAGACTCCCCCGGGAGGTCCTATAATTCACCCCTCCACTTT.

The V gene is TRBV9, the J gene TRBJ1-3, with a tentative D call TRBD1 (6 bases). The CDR3 runs to 14 residues. With 2 bases removed from V and 4 bases from J, the gap between germline ends came to 10 bases. CDR1 is SGDLS, CDR2 YYNGEE, per germline. The chain's CDR3 is CASSVRGRGNTIYF. As DNA, the CDR3 is TGTGCCAGCAGCGTCAGGGGAAGGGGAAACACCATATATTTT.

V and J are TRBV6-1 and TRBJ1-2; D may be TRBD1 (5 bases). Deletions cut 2 bases from V and 6 bases from J, with 10 bases between. Germline V gives CDR1 MNHNS, CDR2 SASEGT. The CDR3 extends over 13 amino acids. CDR3 nucleotides: TGTGCCAGCAGTGAATCAGGGCGCGATGGCTACACCTTC. This codes for CASSESGRDGYTF.